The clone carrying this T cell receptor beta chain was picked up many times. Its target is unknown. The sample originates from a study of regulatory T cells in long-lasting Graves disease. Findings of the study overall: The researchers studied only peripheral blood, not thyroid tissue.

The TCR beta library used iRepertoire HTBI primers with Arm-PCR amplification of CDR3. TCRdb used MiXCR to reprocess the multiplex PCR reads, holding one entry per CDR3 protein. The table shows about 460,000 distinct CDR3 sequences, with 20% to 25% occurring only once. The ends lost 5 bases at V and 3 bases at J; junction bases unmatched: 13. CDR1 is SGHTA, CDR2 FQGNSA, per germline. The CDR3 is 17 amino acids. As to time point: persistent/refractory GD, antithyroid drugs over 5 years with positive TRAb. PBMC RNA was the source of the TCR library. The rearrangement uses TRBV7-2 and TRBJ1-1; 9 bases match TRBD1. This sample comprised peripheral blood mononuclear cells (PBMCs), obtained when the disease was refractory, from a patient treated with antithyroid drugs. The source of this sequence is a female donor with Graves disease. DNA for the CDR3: TGTGCCAGCAGCCCCTCGGGACAGGGAGTAGTTGACACTGAAGCTTTCTTT. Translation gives CASSPSGQGVVDTEAFF.